The 21 T cell receptor beta chains below come from one sample, sequenced in a study of shared clonotypes between healthy human individuals. In the naive CD8 group, cells lacked CD45RO and were positively selected for CCR7, so terminally differentiated effector memory CD45RA+ cells were left out. TCRdb's table, derived via immunoSEQ multiplex PCR, lists solely in-frame clones and lacks some. The sample contains over 2 million clones, just under 95% of which appear only once. Specimen: naive CD8+ T cells sorted from blood. The source of these receptors is a man aged 18 to 29 in good health.

This clone was seen just once. The chain combines TRBV10-2 with TRBJ2-7; 9 nucleotides align to TRBD1. CDR3 length: 16 amino acids. V gave up 0 bases and J gave up 6 bases; unmatched junction bases: 9. From germline, CDR1 is WSHSY and CDR2 SAAADI. Written as DNA, the CDR3 is TGCGCCAGCAGTGAGTCGGGGGGACAGGGAGCGAGCGAGCAGTACTTC. Protein product: CASSESGGQGASEQYF.

To note about this clone: Other DNA sequences in the sample encode the same CDR3. The chain links TRBV27 to TRBJ1-5; D is possibly TRBD1 (5 bases). The CDR3 is made up of 14 amino acids. V shed 3 bases and J shed 4 bases, with 10 bases lying between them. Germline-derived CDR1 and CDR2 are MNHEY and SMNVEV (reference sequence). CDR3 DNA: TGTGCCAGCAGTTTTGGGGGTATGAATCAGCCCCAGCATTTT. It yields the protein CASSFGGMNQPQHF.

The chain has TRBV29-1 and TRBJ1-2; D call uncertain. Germline V CDR1 and CDR2: SQVTM, ANQGSEA. V was pared by 6 bases and J by 0 bases, with 17 bases between. This CDR3 has 15 residues. CDR3 nucleotides: TGCAGCGTCGGGGATACGGCAGGCGCTAACTATGGCTACACCTTC. It specifies CSVGDTAGANYGYTF.

V is TRBV21-1 and J is TRBJ1-6; the table's D call, TRBD1, was not checked against the DNA. TRBV21-1 is a pseudogene. The CDR3 is 14 residues long. CDR3 residues: CALETGQGNSPLHF. The CDR3 nucleotides are TGTGCATTGGAGACGGGACAGGGAAATTCACCCCTCCACTTT.

V usage is TRBV7-9 and J usage is TRBJ2-7, with no clear D. V was trimmed by 10 bases and J by 0 bases, leaving 13 bases between them. This CDR3 has 13 amino acids. Per germline, CDR1 SEHNR and CDR2 FQNEAQ (reference sequence). For the CDR3, the DNA is TGTGCCATAAGAACGGCCGGCTCCTACGAGCAGTACTTC. Its translation is CAIRTAGSYEQYF.

This rearrangement joins TRBV7-2 to TRBJ2-7, with D possibly being TRBD2 (6 bases). Germline CDR1 and CDR2: SGHTA and FQGNSA. CDR3 length: 17 residues. V was pared by 4 bases and J by 6 bases, with 25 bases between. The CDR3 is CASSSPDAWRDPLEQYF. In DNA, the CDR3 is TGTGCCAGCAGCTCCCCGGACGCCTGGCGGGACCCCCTCGAGCAGTACTTC.

This clone was detected only once. V and J are TRBV13 and TRBJ1-1, with D possibly matching TRBD1 (5 bases). CDR3 length: 13 amino acids. Germline values: CDR1 PRHDT, CDR2 FYEKMQ (reference sequence). Trimming left V 3 bases short and J 3 bases short, with 8 bases between. The CDR3 protein is CASSLQGYTEAFF. The CDR3 region has the DNA TGTGCCAGCAGCTTGCAGGGTTACACTGAAGCTTTCTTT.

The chain couples TRBV5-1 to TRBJ1-1; maybe TRBD1 (6 bases). Between the trimmed V and J ends, which lost 4 bases and 0 bases, there was a span of 16 bases. Germline assignment: CDR1 SGHRS and CDR2 YFSETQ. The CDR3 is 16 amino acids. CDR3 nucleotide sequence: TGCGCCAGCAGCCTGGACAGCGCGACGATGAACACTGAAGCTTTCTTT. Translating it yields CASSLDSATMNTEAFF.

Concerning this clone itself: Additional DNA sequences in this sample encode the identical CDR3. The rearrangement joins TRBV7-8 to TRBJ2-7, with 7 bases lining up with TRBD2. CDR1 SGHVS and CDR2 FQNEAQ come from the germline V gene. V lost 5 bases, J lost 3 bases, and 7 bases stayed unmatched. This CDR3 contains 14 residues. CDR3 nucleotide sequence: TGTGCCAGCAGCATAAGCGGGACTTTCTACGAGCAGTACTTC. This gives the protein CASSISGTFYEQYF.

The chain employs TRBV10-3 and TRBJ1-1, with D perhaps matching TRBD1 (5 bases). Trimming cost V 3 bases and J 7 bases, with 6 bases left between them. Germline lookup yields CDR1 ENHRY and CDR2 SYGVKD. CDR3 size: 11 residues. The CDR3 DNA reads TGTGCCATCAGTGAAAGGGGTGAAGCTTTCTTT. This gives the protein CAISERGEAFF.

The gene calls are TRBV5-5 and TRBJ2-7; D is unclear. Trimming left V 2 bases short and J 2 bases short, with 8 bases between. The CDR3 spans 13 residues. Germline V CDR1 and CDR2: SGHKS, YYEKEE (reference sequence). CDR3 DNA sequence: TGTGCCAGCAGCTTAGGCGAAGCCTACGAGCAGTACTTC. Its translation: CASSLGEAYEQYF. The full variable domain, in which reference TRBV5-5 and TRBJ2-7 provide the parts outside the CDR3, is DAGVTQSPTHLIKTRGQQVTLRCSPISGHKSVSWYQQVLGQGPQFIFQYYEKEERGRGNFPDRFSARQFPNYSSELNVNALLLGDSALYLCASSLGEAYEQYFGPGTRLTVT.

The chain combines TRBV9 with TRBJ2-1; no firm D call. The V gene lost 0 bases and the J gene lost 8 bases, with 6 bases spanning the gap. Germline V gene lookup returns CDR1 SGDLS and CDR2 YYNGEE. CDR3 size: 12 residues. The CDR3 reads CASSVAEDEQFF. The CDR3 coding sequence is TGTGCCAGCAGCGTAGCTGAGGATGAGCAGTTCTTC. Combining the CDR3 with reference TRBV9 and TRBJ2-1 gives the whole variable domain DSGVTQTPKHLITATGQRVTLRCSPRSGDLSVYWYQQSLDQGLQFLIQYYNGEERAKGNILERFSAQQFPDLHSELNLSSLELGDSALYFCASSVAEDEQFFGPGTRLTVL.

J is TRBJ2-7 and V is TRBV2, with 12 bases matching TRBD2. CDR3 size: 15 residues. J gave up 2 bases and V 4 bases, and 3 bases lay outside the gene matches. CDR1 and CDR2 from the germline V gene are SNHLY and FYNNEI. The CDR3 loop is CASSGTSGVPYEQYF. The DNA for the CDR3 is TGTGCCAGCAGTGGGACTAGCGGGGTCCCCTACGAGCAGTACTTC.

Turning to this clone: No DNA is shown, since the ends of the CDR3 on it are uncertain; the CDR3 is the one TCRdb lists. The rearrangement joins TRBV21-1 to TRBJ2-3; TRBD1, the table's D call, was not compared with the DNA. TRBV21-1 is given as a pseudogene. The CDR3 extends over 16 residues, inclusive of both ends. This chain's CDR3 is CASSKVGQGATDTQYF.

The chain employs TRBV9 and TRBJ2-1; 7 positions agree with TRBD2. This CDR3 is built from 14 residues. Germline CDR1 SGDLS, CDR2 YYNGEE. The V and J ends lost 7 bases and 6 bases, in that order; junction bases with no gene match: 10. The CDR3 spells CASSGGGPLNEQFF. The CDR3 DNA reads as TGTGCCAGCTCCGGGGGAGGGCCCCTCAATGAGCAGTTCTTC.

The chain recombines TRBV6-6 with TRBJ1-6; possibly TRBD1 for D (6 bases). Germline V lookup: CDR1 MNHNY, CDR2 SVGAGI (reference sequence). The CDR3 covers 16 residues. Trimming left V 5 bases short and J 7 bases short, with 18 bases between. This CDR3 is CASSPVAGASNSPLHF. CDR3 DNA sequence: TGTGCCAGCAGTCCAGTTGCGGGGGCCTCGAATTCACCCCTCCACTTT.

V usage is TRBV4-1 and J usage is TRBJ2-1; D is uncertain. V lost 4 bases, J lost 7 bases, and 11 bases lay in between. Germline assignment: CDR1 MGHRA and CDR2 YSYEKL. The CDR3 runs to 13 residues. The CDR3: CASSRSLENEQFF. As DNA, the CDR3 is TGCGCCAGCAGCCGGTCACTTGAGAATGAGCAGTTCTTC.

The gene calls are TRBV7-2 and TRBJ2-7; 7 nucleotides align to TRBD1. In germline, CDR1 is SGHTA, CDR2 FQGNSA. CDR3 size: 15 residues. V lost 7 bases and J lost 0; bases outside the gene matches: 9. The DNA of the CDR3 is TGTGCCAGCACCCACCCAGACAGGGCCTCCTACGAGCAGTACTTC. Its protein product is CASTHPDRASYEQYF. Together with reference TRBV7-2 and TRBJ2-7, the CDR3 gives the full variable domain: GAGVSQSPSNKVTEKGKDVELRCDPISGHTALYWYRQSLGQGLEFLIYFQGNSAPDKSGLPSDRFSAERTGGSVSTLTIQRTQQEDSAVYLCASTHPDRASYEQYFGPGTRLTVT.

The chain couples TRBV9 to TRBJ1-1; D perhaps matches TRBD1 (6 bases). V lost 3 bases to trimming and J lost 5 bases, with 14 bases between them. Germline CDR1 SGDLS, CDR2 YYNGEE. CDR3 length: 14 amino acids. CDR3 protein: CASSATGSDTEAFF. Written as DNA, the CDR3 is TGTGCCAGCAGCGCTACAGGGTCGGATACTGAAGCTTTCTTT.

This clone was recorded once. The identical CDR3 is also encoded by other nucleotide sequences in the sample. This chain joins TRBV28 and TRBJ1-2, with a weak D call TRBD1 (5 bases). The ends were cut back, 5 bases at V and 7 bases at J, with 8 bases in the middle. The CDR3 spans 11 residues. CDR1 and CDR2 from the germline V gene are MDHEN and SYDVKM. The CDR3 protein is CASSLGVGYTF. DNA for the CDR3: TGTGCCAGCAGTCTGGGGGTTGGCTACACCTTC.

The rearrangement links TRBV9 to TRBJ1-4; D remains ambiguous. The CDR3 contains 15 residues. V was cut by 4 bases and J by 0 bases, with 10 bases left in between. The germline CDR1 and CDR2 sequences are SGDLS and YYNGEE. CDR3 DNA sequence: TGTGCCAGCAGCCCCCGACTGACAACTAATGAAAAACTGTTTTTT. Its translation is CASSPRLTTNEKLFF.